The 18 T cell receptor beta chains in this list originate from one sample, sequenced in a study of post-analysis software for immune sequencing data. Study conclusions and caveats: TRBV segments more frequent in patients than in controls numbered roughly 5 and included TRBV5-6, TRBV5-1 and TRBV20-1.

Unique molecular identifiers were carried by the TCR beta cDNA libraries. TCRdb analysed the PCR reads with MiXCR anew, one entry per CDR3 protein. Found here are about 760,000 distinct CDR3 sequences, roughly 30% of them singletons; the top ten hold more than 0.55%. These TCRs' antigens remain unknown. The sequenced sample was blood. Receptors were obtained from a girl aged 10-17 years with multiple sclerosis.

This sequence joins TRBV5-5 and TRBJ2-1, with D tentatively TRBD1 (6 bases). From germline, CDR1 is SGHKS and CDR2 YYEKEE (reference sequence). CDR3 length equals 16 residues. The V end was cut by 0 bases, the J end by 6 bases, with 16 bases between. Written as DNA, the CDR3 is TGTGCCAGCAGCTTGGCGTCAGGGGCTGGGGGCAATGAGCAGTTCTTC. Translation gives CASSLASGAGGNEQFF.

This clonotype was counted a few times. V is TRBV4-1 and J is TRBJ2-4; the match to TRBD2 covers 16 bases. Germline-derived CDR1 and CDR2 are MGHRA and YSYEKL. V gave up 4 bases and J gave up 0 bases; unmatched junction bases: 3. The CDR3 sequence is 18 residues long. DNA of the CDR3: TGCGCCAGCAGCCCGGGACTAGCGGGGGGGTTAGCCAAAAACATTCAGTACTTC. Protein: CASSPGLAGGLAKNIQYF.

This clonotype was observed a handful of times. V gene TRBV5-1 combines with J gene TRBJ1-2; the match to TRBD1 covers 7 bases. This CDR3 is built from 15 residues. Germline V gene sequence: CDR1 SGHRS, CDR2 YFSETQ. V was clipped by 4 bases and J by 0 bases; unmatched bases: 6. CDR3 in DNA: TGCGCCAGCAGCAGCAGACAGGGCCCTAACTATGGCTACACCTTC. Translating gives CASSSRQGPNYGYTF.

J is TRBJ2-1 and V is TRBV7-9; D not certain. The germline V gene encodes CDR1 SEHNR and CDR2 FQNEAQ (reference sequence). V dropped 5 bases and J dropped 9 bases, with 11 bases sitting between them. This CDR3 is 12 amino acids long. The CDR3 sequence: CASSLLSPEQFF. CDR3 coding DNA: TGTGCCAGCAGCCTTCTTTCCCCTGAGCAGTTCTTC.

The chain employs TRBV4-3 and TRBJ1-4, with D possibly being TRBD1 (5 bases). Germline CDR1 is LGHNA and CDR2 is YSLEER. CDR3 size: 18 residues. Trimming left V 4 bases short and J 0 bases short, with 18 bases between. The CDR3 sequence: CASSPSFRTTSTNEKLFF. The CDR3 DNA reads as TGCGCCAGCAGCCCTAGTTTTAGGACAACTTCAACTAATGAAAAACTGTTTTTT.

This chain connects TRBV5-6 to TRBJ1-2; D perhaps matches TRBD1 (5 bases). The CDR3 is 14 residues long. V was clipped by 3 bases and J by 7 bases, with 16 bases between them. Germline loops: CDR1 SGHDT, CDR2 YYEEEE. The CDR3 nucleotides read TGTGCCAGCAGCTCGATACAGGTTTCCGGTGGCTACACCTTC. It yields the protein CASSSIQVSGGYTF.

The V call is TRBV19, the J call TRBJ2-3; the match to TRBD2 covers 8 bases. J gave up 2 bases and V 4 bases, and 5 bases lay outside the gene matches. The CDR3 is 15 residues long. The germline V gene has CDR1 LNHDA and CDR2 SQIVND (reference sequence). The CDR3 bases are TGTGCCAGTAGTAATCGAGCGGGAGCCACAGATACGCAGTATTTT. It translates to CASSNRAGATDTQYF.

This clonotype was observed a handful of times. The CDR3 loop is CASSSSGTRGDTQYF. The CDR3 coding sequence is TGTGCCAGCAGCTCTAGCGGGACTAGGGGAGATACGCAGTATTTT. V usage is TRBV7-2 and J usage is TRBJ2-3; 9 positions match TRBD2. V gave up 4 bases and J gave up 5 bases; unmatched junction bases: 7. The CDR3 loop spans 15 amino acids. CDR1 and CDR2 from the germline V gene are SGHTA and FQGNSA.

The chain couples TRBV12-3 or TRBV12-4 to TRBJ2-3; D is ambiguous. The CDR3 totals 11 residues. Trimming stripped 8 bases from V and 8 bases from J, with 11 bases between. CDR3 in amino acids: CASSTVGTQYF. The CDR3, as DNA: TGTGCCAGCTCGACGGTTGGTACGCAGTATTTT.

CDR3 bases: TGTGTCTCCGTCCTTGGCAATGAGCAGTTCTTC. It is translated as CVSVLGNEQFF. The chain uses TRBV2 and TRBJ2-1; D not resolved. Germline CDR1 reads SNHLY; CDR2 reads FYNNEI. This CDR3 region has 11 residues.

This clonotype was counted between two and nine times. V usage is TRBV7-2 and J usage is TRBJ2-5; TRBD2 matches 10 bases. Germline V gene sequence: CDR1 SGHTA, CDR2 FQGNSA. V shed 3 bases and J 1 base; nucleotides not matched to a gene: 8. The CDR3 totals 17 residues. For the CDR3, the DNA is TGTGCCAGCAGCTTTCCTGGACTAGCGGATATCCAAGAGACCCAGTACTTC. Translation: CASSFPGLADIQETQYF.

This clonotype has just a few counts. This chain joins TRBV10-3 and TRBJ2-5; perhaps D is TRBD1 or TRBD2 (5 bases each). The CDR3 contains 12 residues. V lost 7 bases and J lost 4, with 10 bases in between. Germline V lookup: CDR1 ENHRY, CDR2 SYGVKD. The CDR3 reads CAITWDGETQYF. The CDR3 DNA reads as TGTGCCATCACCTGGGACGGAGAGACCCAGTACTTC.

This clonotype was seen more than once but under ten times. The chain is built from TRBV14 and TRBJ1-6; D not certain. The germline V gene has CDR1 SGHDN and CDR2 FVKESK. This CDR3 is built from 12 residues. Trimming shortened V by 0 bases and J by 11 bases, and 5 bases separated the two germline ends. DNA for the CDR3: TGTGCCAGCAGCCAAGACAGGCCACCCCTCCACTTT. Protein product: CASSQDRPPLHF.

This clonotype was counted between two and nine times. This chain uses TRBV5-1 with TRBJ2-3; 7 nucleotides align to TRBD2. Trimming removed 1 base from V and 1 base from J; junction bases left unmatched: 6. Germline CDR1 SGHRS, CDR2 YFSETQ. This CDR3 comprises 16 residues. The CDR3 DNA sequence: TGCGCCAGCAGCTTGTGGTCTAGCGGACGCACAGATACGCAGTATTTT. Translated: CASSLWSSGRTDTQYF.

The genes are TRBV7-9 and TRBJ2-7; TRBD2 agrees at 8 bases. V shed 5 bases and J 5 bases; nucleotides not matched to a gene: 8. The V gene's germline CDR1 is SEHNR and CDR2 FQNEAQ (reference sequence). This CDR3 has 14 amino acids. Here the CDR3 DNA reads TGTGCCAGCAGCCCAACGGGAGGGAGCGACGAGCAGTACTTC. Protein sequence: CASSPTGGSDEQYF.

This clonotype was observed many times. J is TRBJ2-7 and V is TRBV20-1; 9 bases line up with TRBD1. CDR3 size: 15 residues. V dropped 2 bases and J dropped 4; count of bases not matched to a gene: 9. Germline-derived CDR1 and CDR2 are DFQATT and SNEGSKA (reference sequence). CDR3 residues: CSARHDLGQGYEQYF. Here the CDR3 DNA reads TGCAGTGCTAGACACGACCTGGGACAGGGATACGAGCAGTACTTC.

The chain has TRBV15 and TRBJ2-3; D may correspond to TRBD1 or TRBD2 (7 bases each). V was trimmed by 5 bases and J by 6 bases, leaving 18 bases between them. CDR1 is LNHNV, CDR2 YYDKDF, per germline (reference sequence). The CDR3 totals 15 residues. The CDR3 here is CATSFRPQGGDTQYF. CDR3 DNA: TGTGCCACCAGCTTCCGGCCCCAGGGGGGGGATACGCAGTATTTT.

This clonotype was detected only a few times. V is TRBV20-1 and J is TRBJ2-7; 10 bases are a match to TRBD2. Germline V CDR1 and CDR2: DFQATT, SNEGSKA (reference sequence). J was trimmed by 0 bases and V by 0 bases; bases with no gene match: 8. This CDR3 is built from 17 residues. The chain's CDR3 is CSARDSLAGDRSYEQYF. The CDR3 DNA sequence: TGCAGTGCTAGAGATTCTCTAGCGGGAGATCGCTCCTACGAGCAGTACTTC.